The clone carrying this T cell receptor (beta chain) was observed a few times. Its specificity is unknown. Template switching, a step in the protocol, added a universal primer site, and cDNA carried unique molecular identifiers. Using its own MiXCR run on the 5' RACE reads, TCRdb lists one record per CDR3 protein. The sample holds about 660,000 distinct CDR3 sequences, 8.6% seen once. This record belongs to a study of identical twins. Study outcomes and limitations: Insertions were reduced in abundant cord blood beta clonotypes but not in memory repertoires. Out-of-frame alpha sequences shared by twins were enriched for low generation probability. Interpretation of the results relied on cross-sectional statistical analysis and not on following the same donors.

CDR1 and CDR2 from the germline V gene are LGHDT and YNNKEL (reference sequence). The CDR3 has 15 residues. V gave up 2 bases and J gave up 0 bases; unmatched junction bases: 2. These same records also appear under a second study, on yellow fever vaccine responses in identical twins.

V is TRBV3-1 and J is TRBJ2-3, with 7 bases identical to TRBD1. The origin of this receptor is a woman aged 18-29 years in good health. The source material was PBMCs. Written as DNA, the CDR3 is TGTGCCAGCAGCCAAAGGGACAGAAGCACAGATACGCAGTATTTT. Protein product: CASSQRDRSTDTQYF.